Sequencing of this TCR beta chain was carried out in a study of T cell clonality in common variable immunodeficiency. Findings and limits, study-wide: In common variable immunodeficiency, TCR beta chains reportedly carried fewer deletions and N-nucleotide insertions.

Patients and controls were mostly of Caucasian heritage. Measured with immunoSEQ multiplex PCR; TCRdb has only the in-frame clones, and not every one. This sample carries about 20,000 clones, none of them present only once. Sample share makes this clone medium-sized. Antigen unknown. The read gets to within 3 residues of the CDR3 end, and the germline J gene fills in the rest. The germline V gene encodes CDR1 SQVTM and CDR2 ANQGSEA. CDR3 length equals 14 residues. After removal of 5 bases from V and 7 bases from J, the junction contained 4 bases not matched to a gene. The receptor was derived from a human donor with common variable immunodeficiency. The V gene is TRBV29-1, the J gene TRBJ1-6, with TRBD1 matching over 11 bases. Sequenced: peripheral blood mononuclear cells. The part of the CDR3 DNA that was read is TGCAGCGTTCGTTGGACAGGGGGCAATTCACCC. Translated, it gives CSVRWTGGNSP. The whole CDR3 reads CSVRWTGGNSPLHF.